These 8 T cell receptor beta chains came from one sample sequenced in a study of regulatory T cells in long-lasting Graves disease. Documented time point: newly diagnosed GD, antithyroid drugs for less than 3 months. RNA extracted from PBMCs served as the sequencing template. Building of the TCR beta libraries involved iRepertoire HTBI primers and Arm-PCR of CDR3 regions. TCRdb re-called the multiplex PCR reads with MiXCR, one entry per CDR3 protein. Of about 530,000 distinct CDR3 sequences in the sample, about 16% are singletons; the top ten hold approximately 25%. The same sample was also used in a study of T cells in Graves' hyperthyroidism and ophthalmopathy.

Sequenced here: peripheral blood mononuclear cells (PBMCs), sampled at new diagnosis, from a patient treated with antithyroid drugs. These receptors were taken from a woman in her forties or fifties with Graves disease.

This clonotype was detected once. The chain employs TRBV12-3 or TRBV12-4 and TRBJ2-3; D is undetermined. V dropped 5 bases and J dropped 6 bases, with 9 bases sitting between them. The CDR3 is 12 amino acids. Here the CDR3 reads CASSTRLDTQYF. In DNA form, the CDR3 reads TGTGCCAGCAGTACACGGTTGGATACGCAGTATTTT.

This clonotype has at least ten counts. This chain connects TRBV3-1 to TRBJ2-3; tentative D call: TRBD2 (5 bases). The germline V and J ends were trimmed by 4 bases and 2 bases, with 10 bases remaining between them. Germline-derived CDR1 and CDR2 are LGHDT and YNNKEL (reference sequence). CDR3 length: 14 residues. CDR3 loop: CASSPLATTDTQYF. CDR3 sequence (DNA): TGTGCCAGCAGCCCGCTAGCTACCACAGATACGCAGTATTTT.

This rearrangement joins TRBV7-9 to TRBJ2-2, with D unresolved. The CDR3 runs 13 residues. The germline V gene has CDR1 SEHNR and CDR2 FQNEAQ (reference sequence). V lost 5 bases and J lost 4, with 8 bases in between. The CDR3 DNA sequence: TGTGCCAGCAGCCCCGCAGGCACCGGGGAGCTGTTTTTT. It specifies CASSPAGTGELFF. Combining the CDR3 with reference TRBV7-9 and TRBJ2-2 gives the whole variable domain DTGVSQNPRHKITKRGQNVTFRCDPISEHNRLYWYRQTLGQGPEFLTYFQNEAQLEKSRLLSDRFSAERPKGSFSTLEIQRTEQGDSAMYLCASSPAGTGELFFGEGSRLTVL.

This clonotype was seen at least ten times. This sequence joins TRBV19 and TRBJ1-1; no firm D call. This CDR3 is built from 13 residues. CDR1 and CDR2 (germline): LNHDA, SQIVND (reference sequence). V lost 7 bases and J 0 bases, leaving 9 bases between the germline ends. The CDR3 here is CASTRTMNTEAFF. CDR3 in DNA: TGTGCCAGTACCAGGACGATGAACACTGAAGCTTTCTTT.

This clonotype was seen at least ten times. The J gene is TRBJ2-5, the V gene TRBV11-2; weak D call: TRBD2 (6 bases). Germline V gene data show CDR1 as SGHAT and CDR2 as FQNNGV. This CDR3 has 14 residues. V was trimmed by 0 bases and J by 10 bases, leaving 15 bases between them. The CDR3 region is CASSLDQGGGVQYF. The DNA of the CDR3 is TGTGCCAGCAGCTTAGACCAGGGAGGAGGGGTCCAGTACTTC.

This clonotype was counted ten times or more. The rearrangement links TRBV20-1 to TRBJ2-5; 9 nucleotides agree with TRBD2. J was trimmed by 2 bases and V by 6 bases; bases with no gene match: 13. The length of the CDR3 is 16 residues. CDR1 is DFQATT and CDR2 is SNEGSKA in the germline V gene (reference sequence). CDR3 loop: CSAEGPSGGLQETQYF. The CDR3 DNA is TGCAGTGCGGAGGGCCCCAGCGGGGGGCTTCAAGAGACCCAGTACTTC.

This clonotype came up many times. The V gene is TRBV28, the J gene TRBJ1-6, with 7 bases fitting TRBD1. The trim removed 6 bases at V and 7 bases at J, leaving 6 bases unmatched. This CDR3 spans 14 amino acids. Germline lookup yields CDR1 MDHEN and CDR2 SYDVKM. CDR3 region: CASSPTGVNSPLHF. In DNA form, the CDR3 reads TGTGCCAGCAGCCCCACAGGGGTGAATTCACCCCTCCACTTT.

The V and J genes are TRBV7-9 and TRBJ2-7, with 7 bases that match TRBD1. The CDR3 sequence is 21 residues long. Germline V gene lookup returns CDR1 SEHNR and CDR2 FQNEAQ (reference sequence). J lost 7 bases, V lost 4 bases, and 31 bases had no gene match. The CDR3 sequence is CASSSRVRTGIRRPPSREQYF. In DNA, the CDR3 is TGTGCCAGCAGCTCCAGGGTGCGGACAGGAATCCGCCGCCCCCCCTCTCGGGAGCAGTACTTC.